The 31 T cell receptor beta chains presented below share a single source sample, sequenced in a study of Ad26.COV2.S vaccination and SARS-CoV-2 variants. Treatment meaning: approximately 18 received Ad26.COV2.S at low or high dose, single or two shots; a few received placebo; per-sample allocation not given. The study sampled participants on day 63 after the first vaccine or placebo injection. Sequenced by immunoSEQ multiplex PCR; TCRdb stores in-frame clones only, minus some. The profile shows 430,000 or so clones, around nine tenths of them singletons. Sequencing used peripheral blood, obtained in a trial of Ad26.COV2.S vaccine versus placebo. These receptor sequences come from a person aged 18-65 years who received the Ad26.COV2.S COVID-19 vaccine or a placebo.

The V call is TRBV19, the J call TRBJ1-3; D unresolved. The CDR3 is made up of 16 amino acids. Germline CDR1 reads LNHDA; CDR2 reads SQIVND (reference sequence). Trimming shortened V by 3 bases and J by 0 bases, and 12 bases separated the two germline ends. The chain's CDR3 is CASSILLTFSGNTIYF. CDR3 coding DNA: TGTGCCAGTAGTATCCTGCTTACATTCTCTGGAAACACCATATATTTT. Together with reference TRBV19 and TRBJ1-3, the CDR3 gives the full variable domain: DGGITQSPKYLFRKEGQNVTLSCEQNLNHDAMYWYRQDPGQGLRLIYYSQIVNDFQKGDIAEGYSVSREKKESFPLTVTSAQKNPTAFYLCASSILLTFSGNTIYFGEGSWLTVV.

The chain links TRBV6-6 to TRBJ1-1; D is uncertain. The germline V and J ends were trimmed by 6 bases and 5 bases, with 7 bases remaining between them. This CDR3 comprises 11 residues. Germline-derived CDR1 and CDR2 are MNHNY and SVGAGI (reference sequence). DNA of the CDR3: TGTGCCAGCAGATCTGAAACTGAAGCTTTCTTT. Translated, it gives CASRSETEAFF.

The chain couples TRBV30 to TRBJ2-2; D could derive from TRBD1 or TRBD2 (6 bases each). Germline lookup yields CDR1 GTSNPN and CDR2 SVGIG (reference sequence). The CDR3 loop spans 15 amino acids. V lost 1 base to trimming and J lost 6 bases, with 15 bases between them. CDR3 DNA: TGTGCCTGGAGTGCCGACGCAGGGGAGGCCGGGGAGCTGTTTTTT. Its protein product is CAWSADAGEAGELFF.

The chain recombines TRBV5-4 with TRBJ2-5; 10 nucleotides align to TRBD2. J gave up 4 bases and V 5 bases, and 8 bases lay outside the gene matches. This CDR3 has 15 amino acids. Per germline, CDR1 SGHNT and CDR2 YYREEE (reference sequence). The CDR3 sequence is CASSSGGLASETQYF. As DNA, the CDR3 is TGTGCCAGCAGTTCCGGGGGACTAGCGTCAGAGACCCAGTACTTC. The whole variable domain, remainder taken from reference TRBV5-4 and TRBJ2-5, is ETGVTQSPTHLIKTRGQQVTLRCSSQSGHNTVSWYQQALGQGPQFIFQYYREEENGRGNFPPRFSGLQFPNYSSELNVNALELDDSALYLCASSSGGLASETQYFGPGTRLLVL.

The V call is TRBV10-3, the J call TRBJ2-7; 12 bases are a match to TRBD2. The CDR3 runs 15 residues. Germline lookup yields CDR1 ENHRY and CDR2 SYGVKD. J was trimmed by 5 bases and V by 4 bases; bases with no gene match: 6. This CDR3 reads CAISVSSGRVNEQYF. The CDR3 bases are TGTGCCATCAGTGTGTCTAGCGGGAGGGTCAACGAGCAGTACTTC.

V and J are TRBV7-2 and TRBJ1-5; D gene uncertain. Trimming took 1 base from V and 3 from J, leaving 13 bases between them. The CDR3 is 16 residues long. The germline CDR1 and CDR2 sequences are SGHTA and FQGNSA. In nucleotides, the CDR3 is TGTGCCAGCAGCTTAGTAGCCCTACAGACCAATCAGCCCCAGCATTTT. This codes for CASSLVALQTNQPQHF.

This clone was observed a few times. The chain couples TRBV25-1 to TRBJ1-4, with TRBD1 matching 7 bases. Unmatched junction bases numbered 10, after V lost 5 bases and J lost 7 bases. Germline V gives CDR1 MGHDK, CDR2 SYGVNS. The CDR3 loop spans 15 amino acids. DNA for the CDR3: TGTGCCAGCAGTCCTCAGACAGGGATAGGTGAAAAACTGTTTTTT. It encodes CASSPQTGIGEKLFF.

V and J are TRBV9 and TRBJ1-1; the match to TRBD1 covers 8 bases. With V trimmed by 0 bases and J by 7 bases, 11 bases remained unmatched. CDR1 is SGDLS and CDR2 is YYNGEE in the germline V gene. The CDR3 extends over 16 amino acids. Written as DNA, the CDR3 is TGTGCCAGCAGCGTAGAGAGACGGGACAGGAGGATTGAAGCTTTCTTT. It yields the protein CASSVERRDRRIEAFF.

The V gene is TRBV2, the J gene TRBJ1-2, with 7 nucleotides matching TRBD1. V lost 6 bases, J lost 3 bases, and 10 bases stayed unmatched. Germline assignment: CDR1 SNHLY and CDR2 FYNNEI. The CDR3 consists of 15 residues. CDR3 residues: CASRSGQTDYYGYTF. In DNA form, the CDR3 reads TGTGCCAGCAGATCGGGACAGACAGATTACTATGGCTACACCTTC. Full variable domain (remainder filled in from reference TRBV2 and TRBJ1-2): EPEVTQTPSHQVTQMGQEVILRCVPISNHLYFYWYRQILGQKVEFLVSFYNNEISEKSEIFDDQFSVERPDGSNFTLKIRSTKLEDSAMYFCASRSGQTDYYGYTFGSGTRLTVV.

This clone was counted once. This same CDR3 is encoded by further DNA sequences in the sample. The V gene is TRBV9, the J gene TRBJ2-7; D is perhaps TRBD1 or TRBD2 (5 bases each). Trimming took off 0 bases at V and 0 bases at J, with 7 bases between the two ends. This CDR3 comprises 14 residues. Germline V gene data show CDR1 as SGDLS and CDR2 as YYNGEE. CDR3 residues: CASSVEGSSYEQYF. In DNA form, the CDR3 reads TGTGCCAGCAGCGTAGAGGGGAGCTCCTACGAGCAGTACTTC.

Written as DNA, the CDR3 is TGTGCCATCAGCGAAGATCCCTCTTACTCCTACGAGCAGTACTTC. It is translated as CAISEDPSYSYEQYF. The chain links TRBV10-3 to TRBJ2-5; D unclear. The DNA end lines up better with TRBJ2-7; the J call may be wrong. This CDR3 has 15 residues. The germline V gene has CDR1 ENHRY and CDR2 SYGVKD.

Written as DNA, the CDR3 is TGCGCCAGCAGCTTGAATGAACAGGGTGATGCTTTCTTT. Residues: CASSLNEQGDAFF. This chain joins TRBV4-1 and TRBJ1-1, with a weak D call TRBD1 (6 bases). Germline CDR1 MGHRA, CDR2 YSYEKL. The V end was cut by 5 bases, the J end by 11 bases, with 18 bases between. The CDR3 is made up of 13 amino acids.

In its sample, this clone was seen a few times. This chain joins TRBV19 and TRBJ1-3; perhaps TRBD1 as D (6 bases). The V gene's germline CDR1 is LNHDA and CDR2 SQIVND (reference sequence). Between the trimmed V and J ends, which lost 7 bases and 0 bases, there was a span of 16 bases. The CDR3 has 16 amino acids. CDR3 sequence: CASTLDSGISGNTIYF. CDR3 coding DNA: TGTGCCAGTACCTTGGACAGCGGAATCTCTGGAAACACCATATATTTT.

In its sample, this clone was seen a few times. V is TRBV27 and J is TRBJ1-6; TRBD1 matches 10 bases. Trimming cost V 6 bases and J 6 bases; bases outside gene matches: 2. CDR3 size: 14 residues. Germline values: CDR1 MNHEY, CDR2 SMNVEV (reference sequence). For the CDR3, the DNA is TGTGCCAGCAGGAGGGACAGGGGTAATTCACCCCTCCACTTT. As protein: CASRRDRGNSPLHF.

On this clone: The sample has other DNA sequences that encode this CDR3 too. The CDR3 region is CASSRRDTEAFF. CDR3 coding DNA: TGTGCCAGCAGCCGGCGGGACACTGAAGCTTTCTTT. The genes are TRBV6-5 and TRBJ1-1; unclear D gene. CDR1 and CDR2 (germline): MNHEY, SVGAGI. The CDR3 sequence is 12 residues long. The V and J ends lost 6 bases and 3 bases respectively, with 8 bases between them.

The J gene is TRBJ1-3, the V gene TRBV9; D perhaps matches TRBD1 (6 bases). V gave up 2 bases and J gave up 2 bases, with 11 bases separating them. The CDR3 has 15 residues. Germline CDR1 is SGDLS and CDR2 is YYNGEE. The CDR3 DNA sequence: TGTGCCAGCAGCGTGGACAGCTCTCCTGGAAACACCATATATTTT. This sequence encodes CASSVDSSPGNTIYF.

This clone has a single count. The chain has TRBV7-9 and TRBJ1-4; 7 bases fit TRBD1. The trim removed 7 bases at V and 5 bases at J, leaving 10 bases unmatched. The CDR3 extends over 15 amino acids. Germline V gene lookup returns CDR1 SEHNR and CDR2 FQNEAQ (reference sequence). CDR3 loop: CASTGGTGLNEKLFF. The CDR3 region has the DNA TGTGCCAGCACAGGGGGGACTGGGCTGAATGAAAAACTGTTTTTT.

The rearrangement uses TRBV2 and TRBJ2-5; perhaps TRBD1 as D (7 bases). Trimming stripped 4 bases from V and 7 bases from J, with 22 bases between. Germline-derived CDR1 and CDR2 are SNHLY and FYNNEI. The length of the CDR3 is 16 residues. The DNA of the CDR3 is TGTGCCAGCAGTGGGACTACCGGGACAGATAAGATGACCCAGTACTTC. Its translation: CASSGTTGTDKMTQYF.

The chain couples TRBV7-9 to TRBJ2-1, with D uncertain. CDR1 and CDR2 from the germline V gene are SEHNR and FQNEAQ (reference sequence). The CDR3 runs 11 residues. V was clipped by 5 bases and J by 10 bases, with 9 bases between them. Here the CDR3 DNA reads TGTGCCAGCAGCCTCCGGGTGGAGCAGTTCTTC. Protein product: CASSLRVEQFF.

In its sample, this clone was seen many times. The rearrangement uses TRBV20-1 and TRBJ2-2, with a possible D match to TRBD1 (6 bases). In germline, CDR1 is DFQATT, CDR2 SNEGSKA (reference sequence). CDR3 length: 17 residues. Trimming removed 3 bases from V and 2 bases from J, with 19 bases in between. The CDR3 region has the DNA TGCAGTGCTAGTACAGGGAACTCCAACTATAACACCGGGGAGCTGTTTTTT. Its translation: CSASTGNSNYNTGELFF.

The chain recombines TRBV18 with TRBJ1-1; no reliable D call. The CDR3 runs to 13 residues. CDR1 is KGHSH and CDR2 is LQKENI in the germline V gene. Trimming took 2 bases from V and 0 from J, leaving 4 bases between them. The CDR3 is CASSPDMNTEAFF. The CDR3, as DNA: TGTGCCAGCTCACCAGATATGAACACTGAAGCTTTCTTT.

The gene calls are TRBV4-1 and TRBJ2-3, with TRBD2 identical over 7 bases. The V and J ends lost 0 bases and 1 base, in that order; junction bases with no gene match: 4. The length of the CDR3 is 16 residues. CDR1 is MGHRA, CDR2 YSYEKL, per germline. CDR3 nucleotide sequence: TGCGCCAGCAGCCAAGAACCTAGCGGTCGCACAGATACGCAGTATTTT. Its translation is CASSQEPSGRTDTQYF.

The rearrangement links TRBV4-1 to TRBJ2-5; TRBD2 matches at 9 bases. From germline, CDR1 is MGHRA and CDR2 YSYEKL. The V and J ends lost 1 base and 2 bases, in that order; junction bases with no gene match: 5. There are 16 residues in the CDR3. The CDR3 sequence is CASSQGLAGLQETQYF. CDR3 nucleotide sequence: TGCGCCAGCAGCCAAGGCCTAGCGGGGCTACAAGAGACCCAGTACTTC.

The chain uses TRBV7-3 and TRBJ1-6; D is undetermined. The CDR3 runs to 13 residues. Germline assignment: CDR1 SGHTA and CDR2 FQGTGA. The V and J ends lost 1 base and 16 bases respectively, with 14 bases between them. The CDR3 region has the DNA TGTGCCAGCAGCTTAAGTCCCCTCGGGCCGCTCCACTTT. This sequence encodes CASSLSPLGPLHF.

The chain employs TRBV11-2 and TRBJ2-1, with TRBD2 matching over 7 bases. Germline V gives CDR1 SGHAT, CDR2 FQNNGV. CDR3 size: 16 residues. The V and J ends lost 0 bases and 5 bases, in that order; junction bases with no gene match: 7. In DNA, the CDR3 is TGTGCCAGCAGCTTAGATATCAGCGGGAACGACAATGAGCAGTTCTTC. Its protein is CASSLDISGNDNEQFF. Full variable domain (rest looked up from reference TRBV11-2 and TRBJ2-1): EAGVAQSPRYKIIEKRQSVAFWCNPISGHATLYWYQQILGQGPKLLIQFQNNGVVDDSQLPKDRFSAERLKGVDSTLKIQPAKLEDSAVYLCASSLDISGNDNEQFFGPGTRLTVL.

The J gene is TRBJ2-7, the V gene TRBV27, with 9 bases aligning to TRBD1. Per germline, CDR1 MNHEY and CDR2 SMNVEV (reference sequence). The CDR3 is 16 amino acids. The trim removed 5 bases at V and 3 bases at J, leaving 11 bases unmatched. CDR3 protein: CASSPNLGTGIYEQYF. CDR3 bases: TGTGCCAGCAGTCCTAACCTCGGGACAGGGATCTACGAGCAGTACTTC.

The chain carries TRBV5-1 and TRBJ2-7; 8 bases align to TRBD1. The CDR3 has 15 residues. Germline V gene data show CDR1 as SGHRS and CDR2 as YFSETQ. Trimming cost V 6 bases and J 6 bases; bases outside gene matches: 14. CDR3 DNA: TGCGCCAGCACACAACAGGGGGGAAAGGGGCTCGAGCAGTACTTC. It codes for CASTQQGGKGLEQYF.

This clone is a singleton in its sample. This chain links TRBV20-1 with TRBJ2-7, with D tentatively TRBD1 (6 bases). The CDR3 is 11 residues long. The V end lost 5 bases, the J end lost 5 bases, and 10 bases lay between the germline ends. Germline CDR1 and CDR2: DFQATT and SNEGSKA (reference sequence). The CDR3 nucleotides are TGCAGTGCTTCACAGGGCCACGAGCAGTACTTC. Translated, it gives CSASQGHEQYF.

In its sample, this clone was seen once. This chain uses TRBV29-1 with TRBJ2-7; 7 positions match TRBD2. From germline, CDR1 is SQVTM and CDR2 ANQGSEA. The CDR3 has 13 amino acids. V dropped 4 bases and J dropped 3; count of bases not matched to a gene: 6. The CDR3 DNA follows: TGCAGCGTTGTTACGGGGGACTACTACGAGCAGTACTTC. The encoded protein is CSVVTGDYYEQYF.

The genes are TRBV20-1 and TRBJ2-7; D call uncertain. The germline V and J ends were trimmed by 7 bases and 3 bases, with 10 bases remaining between them. From germline, CDR1 is DFQATT and CDR2 SNEGSKA (reference sequence). The CDR3 totals 11 residues. The CDR3 loop is CSETNNYEQYF. CDR3 in DNA: TGCAGTGAGACAAACAACTACGAGCAGTACTTC.

This clone has just a few counts. The chain uses TRBV5-1 and TRBJ2-1; D unresolved. The CDR3 has 14 residues. Trimming cost V 0 bases and J 7 bases, with 11 bases left between them. The germline gives CDR1 SGHRS, CDR2 YFSETQ. CDR3 protein: CASSLERFRNEQFF. DNA for the CDR3: TGCGCCAGCAGCTTGGAAAGGTTCCGTAATGAGCAGTTCTTC.